This is a list of T cell receptor beta chains from one sample in a study of T cells in Graves' hyperthyroidism and ophthalmopathy. One entry per CDR3 protein, called by TCRdb with MiXCR from the multiplex PCR reads. The sample shows 300,000 to 450,000 distinct CDR3 sequences, approximately 15% of them seen only once. The sample taken for sequencing was blood. The receptors here all came from a woman younger than 35 with Graves' hyperthyroidism that later progressed to Graves' ophthalmopathy. Each CDR3 is given without its conserved first and last residue. The order of the fields is J gene, V gene, CDR3 protein.

>TRBJ1-4|TRBV6-1
ASSPLDRLNEKLF
>TRBJ2-1|TRBV7-7
ASSLDGEPDEQF
>TRBJ2-1|TRBV18
ASSRPGNPYNEQF
>TRBJ1-2|TRBV9
ASSVAPDIGAGWGYT
>TRBJ2-3|TRBV7-6
ASSHGLGRGTDTQY
>TRBJ2-2|TRBV12-3/TRBV12-4
ASSTASGATGELF
>TRBJ2-7|TRBV28
ASSFWRESSYEQY
>TRBJ1-3|TRBV5-4
ASSTGALSGNTIY
>TRBJ1-1|TRBV6-1
ASNRDTLNTEAF
>TRBJ2-2|TRBV30
AWDGVSGTGELF
>TRBJ2-1|TRBV9
ASSDDPDEQF
>TRBJ2-1|TRBV6-1
ASLRGDEQF
>TRBJ2-5|TRBV5-5
ASSTTGRQETQY
>TRBJ2-5|TRBV2
ASKTETQY
>TRBJ2-3|TRBV6-1
ASSLYQPSTDTQY